This TCR beta chain is from a study of cytomegalovirus exposure and HLA in healthy donors. The length of the CDR3 is 13 residues. Germline trimming cut 7 bases from V and 2 bases from J; bases unmatched to any gene: 2. Germline-derived CDR1 and CDR2 are MNHEY and SMNVEV (reference sequence). Healthy bone marrow donors made up the cohort. PCR used 60 Vbeta primers and 13 Jbeta primers. Sequenced by immunoSEQ multiplex PCR; TCRdb stores in-frame clones only, minus some. Among some 270,000 clones listed, 80% to 95% were seen once. This clonotype was obtained from a girl aged 2-10 years in good health and CMV-seronegative. The sequenced sample consisted of PBMCs. The V call is TRBV27, the J call TRBJ2-1; TRBD2 matches at 7 bases. CDR3 loop: CASTSGPYNEQFF. The CDR3 region has the DNA TGTGCCAGCACTAGCGGTCCCTACAATGAGCAGTTCTTC.